This T cell receptor beta chain came from a study of T cell responses to AZD1222 COVID-19 vaccine. General study results and limits: Only after the peak T cell response were repertoires sampled. The reported proportion of spike-specific TCRs targeting unmutated variant regions was nearly half. Once two AZD1222 doses were given, Spike-specific TCR breadth and depth went up. Donors, mostly white British, included more females; clonal diversity was possibly underestimated.

On this clone: Its antigen is not identified.

This table comes from immunoSEQ multiplex PCR, and its TCRdb copy is limited to in-frame clones, with some not included. Counted here are 100,000 to 150,000 clones, over 75% occurring once; the ten biggest clones make up under 25%. The receptor comes from an adult in good health. The material sequenced was peripheral blood, taken on day 0 of AZD1222 vaccination.

The CDR3 nucleotides read TGTGCCAGCAACTCAAGGGCCCTGAACACTGAAGCTTTCTTT. This gives the protein CASNSRALNTEAFF. The chain uses TRBV28 and TRBJ1-1; D unresolved. V lost 7 bases and J 0 bases, leaving 12 bases between the germline ends. The germline gives CDR1 MDHEN, CDR2 SYDVKM. The CDR3 covers 14 residues.